This TCR beta chain emerged from a study of cytomegalovirus exposure and HLA in healthy donors. Study-wide results and limits: The authors later linked a missense DCLRE1C variant to TCR beta V- and J-gene trimming. Prediction of most subjects' HLA-A and HLA-B alleles by TCR beta sequences was reportedly accurate. Across donors, most TCRs were seen rarely, yet some public ones were widespread.

The CDR3 loop spans 14 amino acids. The germline CDR1 and CDR2 sequences are SGDLS and YYNGEE. V gave up 0 bases and J gave up 5 bases, with 11 bases separating them. Primers for the PCR totalled 60 Vbeta and 13 Jbeta. Under the authors' procedure: Per a later analysis, the number of unique TCR beta chains was approximately 80 million, of which about 10 million were shared. The assay was immunoSEQ multiplex PCR, and TCRdb's table has in-frame clones only and misses some. The V and J calls and clone size come from that table; D and trimming were worked out from the DNA. This table has about 140,000 clones, 75% to 90% appearing once. Note on this clone: Its matching antigen is unknown.

Sequencing was done on a sample of PBMCs. This receptor was identified in a female donor in good health and CMV-seronegative. J is TRBJ1-2 and V is TRBV9; D is unresolved. CDR3 in DNA: TGTGCCAGCAGCGTAGCTCACCCGGGATATGGCTACACCTTC. Amino acid sequence: CASSVAHPGYGYTF.